What follows describes a single TCR beta chain. Its matching antigen is unknown. Only in-frame clones appear in the TCRdb table, and some are missing; sequencing was by immunoSEQ multiplex PCR. The repertoire holds some 180,000 clones, more than 75% seen once, with around 7.2% in the top ten. The data belong to a study of cytomegalovirus exposure and HLA in healthy donors. General study results and limits: Cytomegalovirus-associated TCR beta chains were listed, numbering some 180.

The CDR3 consists of 14 residues. Germline CDR1 reads SGHTA; CDR2 reads FQGNSA. Trimming stripped 4 bases from V and 3 bases from J, with 13 bases between. The sequencing input was PBMCs. The chain employs TRBV7-2 and TRBJ2-7, with D perhaps matching TRBD1 or TRBD2 (5 bases each). The receptor's source is a man younger than 45 in good health and CMV-seropositive. This CDR3 is CASSWMGRDYEQYF. The CDR3, as DNA: TGTGCCAGCAGCTGGATGGGACGGGACTACGAGCAGTACTTC.